This T cell receptor (beta chain) is from a study of graft-versus-host responses after intestinal transplantation listed by TCRdb under 2021. With respect to the entire study: The transplants that recipients got were multivisceral, liver-intestinal, or isolated intestinal. Samples from a few later patients were sequenced in-house on an Illumina MiSeq with MiXCR processing rather than by the commercial service. The cohort enrolled 24 intestinal transplant recipients including one retransplant, and 3 patients lacking pretransplant specimens were excluded. All recipients received anti-thymocyte globulin induction followed by maintenance tacrolimus and steroids for roughly 3 years. After intestinal transplantation, graft-versus-host and host-versus-graft alloreactive T cell clones in the graft, circulation and bone marrow were tracked using bulk TCR-beta CDR3 sequencing. To identify alloreactive clones, pre-transplant mixed lymphocyte reaction products were sequenced and then compared with unstimulated pre-transplant donor and recipient T cells. A peak of at least 4% donor T cells among recipient peripheral blood mononuclear cells was the definition used for donor T cell macrochimerism.

Blood samples were collected up to 4 times in the first month after transplant and then at least monthly when available. The junction carries 4 bases between V and J, which are trimmed by 4 bases and 1 base respectively. Its CDR3 holds 12 amino acids, cysteine through phenylalanine. Only CDR3 DNA remains: 36 bases, in frame from the first base. Reading the germline V gene (reference sequence) gives CDR1 LNHDA and CDR2 SQIVND. What the work shows at the level of the full study, not this receptor alone: Early after transplant, peak levels of circulating GvH clones were associated with declines in HvG clones. The relatively low number and heterogeneity of intestinal transplant patients limited the conclusions. GvH clones turned up in recipient bone marrow, with some appearing earlier in ileal mucosa or blood, a pattern consistent with an intestinal mucosal origin. In the allografts of patients with donor T cell macrochimerism, GvH to HvG T cell clonal ratios were high.

This clone was detected only once. Its antigen specificity is not known. Nothing much larger sits one base from this clone, and base qualities are not available. The library was made by the immunoSEQ multiplex PCR assay. High-throughput TCR-beta CDR3 sequencing of genomic DNA from most patients was performed by Adaptive Biotechnologies. Concerning the study's data processing: Adaptive's ImmunoSEQ software was the source of the TCR sequencing data for about 18 patients, while a few other patients were processed with MiXCR and VDJtools. CDR3 nucleotide sequences shared between donor and recipient were removed because the origin of such sequences could not be assigned. To be classed as alloreactive, a clone needed at least 2-fold expansion over unstimulated cells and a minimum CFSE-low frequency of 0.002% (template counts) or 0.001% (read counts). Clones were considered mappable if detected in sequenced pre-transplant spleen, lymph node, or MLR CFSE-low populations of the donor or recipient. The cumulative frequency of alloreactive clones was calculated as a percentage of all sequences, weighted by copy number. TCRdb stores this immuneACCESS table with in-frame sequences only. Part of the clones is absent; in the studies checked, under half of the shortfall reflects unresolved V genes, and no reason is known for the rest. V, J and clone size reflect that table, while D and trimming were determined from the DNA. This sample comprises about 97,000 clones, around nine tenths of them detected only once. The top ten clonotypes cover more than 15% of the sample.

The clonotype comes from a human patient who received an intestinal transplant, so some T cells may come from the graft donor. Sequencing used PBMCs, obtained approximately 470 days after intestinal transplant. The rearranged chain carries TRBV19 and TRBJ1-1, with the identity of the D gene unclear. At the DNA level, the sequence is TGTGCCAGTAGTAGAAAGAACACTGAAGCTTTCTTT. This gives the protein CASSRKNTEAFF.